The present T cell receptor beta chain was sequenced within a study of technical replicates of blood from several donors. V was pared by 7 bases and J by 1 base, with 9 bases between. The CDR3 totals 13 residues. Germline lookup yields CDR1 SGHVS and CDR2 FQNEAQ. Sequencing used immunoSEQ multiplex PCR; TCRdb keeps in-frame clones, though not all of them. The table has about 12,000 clones, 90% to 95% seen once. V usage is TRBV7-8 and J usage is TRBJ2-3; D not certain. The TCR comes from a human donor in good health. Sequenced sample: PBMCs. The CDR3 reads CASIPGGTDTQYF. DNA for the CDR3: TGTGCCAGCATCCCCGGAGGCACAGATACGCAGTATTTT. The whole variable domain, filled in from reference TRBV7-8 and TRBJ2-3, reads GAGVSQSPRYKVAKRGQDVALRCDPISGHVSLFWYQQALGQGPEFLTYFQNEAQLDKSGLPSDRFFAERPEGSVSTLKIQRTQQEDSAVYLCASIPGGTDTQYFGPGTRLTVL.